A single sample gave rise to the 28 T cell receptor beta chains below, sequenced in a study of post-analysis software for immune sequencing data. The study, taken as a whole, reports: About five TRBV segments were more frequent in patients than controls; TRBV5-6, TRBV5-1 and TRBV20-1 belonged to this group.

The antigens of these receptors remain unknown. Prepared libraries of TCR beta cDNA carried unique molecular identifiers. TCRdb reprocessed the PCR reads via MiXCR and lists one record per CDR3 protein. The profile shows 820,000 or so distinct CDR3 sequences, 53% of them singletons. Sequencing was carried out using blood. The source is a girl aged 5-17 years with multiple sclerosis.

The V gene is TRBV27, the J gene TRBJ1-2; D is unresolved. This CDR3 region has 13 residues. From germline, CDR1 is MNHEY and CDR2 SMNVEV (reference sequence). V lost 4 bases and J 5 bases, leaving 11 bases between the germline ends. The CDR3 DNA follows: TGTGCCAGCAGTTCTCATGTGGGGTATGGCTACACCTTC. It is translated as CASSSHVGYGYTF.

This chain uses TRBV12-3 or TRBV12-4 with TRBJ2-1; 7 bases agree with TRBD2. CDR3 length equals 14 residues. V was clipped by 10 bases and J by 3 bases; unmatched bases: 9. The CDR3 reads CATFPTSVYNEQFF. CDR3 nucleotides: TGTGCCACCTTTCCTACTAGCGTCTACAATGAGCAGTTCTTC.

The V call is TRBV4-1, the J call TRBJ1-6; the D gene is possibly TRBD1 (5 bases). Trimming removed 0 bases at V and 9 bases at J, with 18 bases between. CDR3 length: 17 amino acids. Per germline, CDR1 MGHRA and CDR2 YSYEKL. The CDR3 loop is CASSQDFLARAGSPLHF. CDR3 sequence (DNA): TGCGCCAGCAGCCAAGATTTCCTGGCCAGGGCGGGTTCACCCCTCCACTTT.

The rearrangement uses TRBV29-1 and TRBJ1-1; D may be TRBD1 (5 bases). The CDR3 loop spans 13 amino acids. V was pared by 8 bases and J by 3 bases, with 16 bases between. Looked up from germline, CDR1 is SQVTM and CDR2 is ANQGSEA. CDR3 region: CSPSRGGDTEAFF. The DNA for the CDR3 is TGCAGCCCGTCGAGGGGTGGAGACACTGAAGCTTTCTTT.

The rearrangement uses TRBV12-3 or TRBV12-4 and TRBJ2-5; possible D gene TRBD1, 6 bases. The V and J ends lost 6 bases and 1 base respectively, with 9 bases between them. This CDR3 is 13 amino acids long. The CDR3 region has the DNA TGTGCCAGCAGGTACAGGGTCCAAGAGACCCAGTACTTC. Translation gives CASRYRVQETQYF.

This chain uses TRBV20-1 with TRBJ2-3; no firm D call. The CDR3 extends over 15 amino acids. Between the trimmed V and J ends, which lost 0 bases and 2 bases, there was a span of 12 bases. Germline V gene data show CDR1 as DFQATT and CDR2 as SNEGSKA (reference sequence). CDR3 amino acids: CSARDPGGDTDTQYF. The DNA for the CDR3 is TGCAGTGCTAGAGATCCCGGCGGAGACACAGATACGCAGTATTTT.

This clonotype appeared once. The rearrangement uses TRBV5-1 and TRBJ2-1, with 8 bases aligning to TRBD1. J lost 7 bases, V lost 4 bases, and 4 bases had no gene match. The CDR3 is 13 amino acids. Germline-derived CDR1 and CDR2 are SGHRS and YFSETQ. CDR3 nucleotides: TGCGCCAGCAGCGCAACAGGGGGAAATGAGCAGTTCTTC. The encoded protein is CASSATGGNEQFF.

This clonotype was observed a few times. This chain uses TRBV7-8 with TRBJ2-7; unclear D gene. The CDR3 runs to 16 residues. Germline CDR1 is SGHVS and CDR2 is FQNEAQ. Trimming removed 0 bases at V and 0 bases at J, with 12 bases between. The CDR3 DNA is TGTGCCAGCAGCTTAGCCCTGACGGAACTCTCCTACGAGCAGTACTTC. Residues: CASSLALTELSYEQYF.

The rearrangement links TRBV12-3 or TRBV12-4 to TRBJ2-7; D remains ambiguous. The germline V and J ends were trimmed by 2 bases and 8 bases, with 16 bases remaining between them. This CDR3 is built from 14 residues. The CDR3 region is CASSLTRSGYQQYF. CDR3 nucleotide sequence: TGTGCCAGCAGTTTAACACGGTCCGGGTATCAGCAGTACTTC.

The rearrangement uses TRBV7-9 and TRBJ2-3, with 9 positions matching TRBD1. The CDR3 is made up of 17 amino acids. Germline-derived CDR1 and CDR2 are SEHNR and FQNEAQ (reference sequence). Unmatched junction bases numbered 14, after V lost 8 bases and J lost 2 bases. CDR3 nucleotide sequence: TGTGCCAGCGATGCAAGGGACAGGGCCTTCTCCACAGATACGCAGTATTTT. Its translation is CASDARDRAFSTDTQYF.

This clonotype has only a few counts. The V gene is TRBV7-9, the J gene TRBJ2-7, with 12 bases matching TRBD2. J lost 1 base, V lost 4 bases, and 5 bases had no gene match. The CDR3 length is 16 residues. Germline V CDR1 and CDR2: SEHNR, FQNEAQ (reference sequence). This CDR3 reads CASSSAGTSGSYEQYF. The CDR3 DNA reads as TGTGCCAGCAGCTCAGCCGGGACTAGCGGGTCCTACGAGCAGTACTTC.

V is TRBV6-5 and J is TRBJ2-7, with no clear D. The V and J ends lost 5 bases and 5 bases respectively, with 13 bases between them. The CDR3 runs 13 residues. Germline V lookup: CDR1 MNHEY, CDR2 SVGAGI. This chain's CDR3 is CASSLQDTDEQYF. CDR3 bases: TGTGCCAGCAGTCTCCAGGATACCGACGAGCAGTACTTC.

Only one count was recorded for this clonotype. The rearrangement links TRBV5-1 to TRBJ2-3, with 7 bases aligning to TRBD2. With 0 bases clipped from V and 6 bases from J, the junction kept 10 bases outside the gene matches. The CDR3 is made up of 16 amino acids. Germline values: CDR1 SGHRS, CDR2 YFSETQ. The CDR3 is CASSLGLAAGRDTQYF. Written as DNA, the CDR3 is TGCGCCAGCAGCTTGGGACTAGCTGCGGGCAGGGATACGCAGTATTTT.

The chain combines TRBV6-6 with TRBJ1-5; TRBD1 matches 8 bases. The V gene end was trimmed by 5 bases and the J gene end by 4 bases; junction bases not matched to a gene: 10. Germline V CDR1 and CDR2: MNHNY, SVGAGI (reference sequence). The CDR3 consists of 16 residues. CDR3 region: CASSNDGTGENQPQHF. The DNA of the CDR3 is TGTGCCAGCAGTAACGATGGGACAGGAGAAAATCAGCCCCAGCATTTT.

The V call is TRBV7-8, the J call TRBJ2-3; 12 bases agree with TRBD2. Trimming at V came to 5 bases and at J to 1 base, leaving 4 bases not matched to a gene. Germline V lookup: CDR1 SGHVS, CDR2 FQNEAQ. The CDR3 is 16 residues long. This CDR3 reads CASSTLAGGRTDTQYF. CDR3 DNA sequence: TGTGCCAGCAGCACTCTAGCGGGGGGGCGCACAGATACGCAGTATTTT.

CDR3 bases: TGTGCCAGCTCCACGCAGGCATACGAGCAGTACTTC. It codes for CASSTQAYEQYF. The V call is TRBV21-1, the J call TRBJ2-5. The J call may be wrong; the DNA end is better matched by TRBJ2-7. TRBV21-1 is assigned pseudogene status. This CDR3 has 12 residues.

This chain joins TRBV7-3 and TRBJ1-2; no definite D call. Looked up from germline, CDR1 is SGHTA and CDR2 is FQGTGA. The germline V and J ends were trimmed by 6 bases and 8 bases, with 16 bases remaining between them. The CDR3 totals 13 residues. This chain's CDR3 is CASSPSWIGGYTF. CDR3 nucleotides: TGTGCCAGCAGTCCTAGTTGGATCGGGGGCTACACCTTC.

This chain connects TRBV28 to TRBJ2-6; D possibly corresponds to TRBD1 (5 bases). The CDR3 is 16 residues long. CDR1 is MDHEN and CDR2 is SYDVKM in the germline V gene. Trimming shortened V by 7 bases and J by 0 bases, and 13 bases separated the two germline ends. DNA for the CDR3: TGTGCCAGCAAAATCACAGGAGCCTCTGGGGCCAACGTCCTGACTTTC. Its protein is CASKITGASGANVLTF.

The V gene is TRBV29-1, the J gene TRBJ2-3; 7 bases fit TRBD2. The CDR3 is 13 amino acids. Germline lookup yields CDR1 SQVTM and CDR2 ANQGSEA. V was pared by 8 bases and J by 4 bases, with 9 bases of the junction left unmatched. CDR3 residues: CSILGLRADTQYF. The CDR3 region has the DNA TGCAGCATCCTGGGACTAAGGGCAGATACGCAGTATTTT.

The rearrangement uses TRBV7-9 and TRBJ2-5; D is perhaps TRBD1 (6 bases). Germline CDR1 is SEHNR and CDR2 is FQNEAQ (reference sequence). Between the trimmed V and J ends, which lost 6 bases and 5 bases, there was a span of 13 bases. This CDR3 comprises 13 residues. The CDR3 nucleotides read TGTGCCAGCAGTAGGGACACTCGGGAGACCCAGTACTTC. The encoded protein is CASSRDTRETQYF. Together with reference TRBV7-9 and TRBJ2-5, the CDR3 gives the full variable domain: DTGVSQNPRHKITKRGQNVTFRCDPISEHNRLYWYRQTLGQGPEFLTYFQNEAQLEKSRLLSDRFSAERPKGSFSTLEIQRTEQGDSAMYLCASSRDTRETQYFGPGTRLLVL.

This chain links TRBV12-3 or TRBV12-4 with TRBJ2-5; 8 positions agree with TRBD1. The CDR3 spans 15 residues. Unmatched junction bases numbered 4, after V lost 1 base and J lost 3 bases. DNA for the CDR3: TGTGCCAGCAGTTTAGGGGACAGGACAAAAGAGACCCAGTACTTC. Residues: CASSLGDRTKETQYF.

This clonotype was counted between two and nine times. The J gene is TRBJ2-7, the V gene TRBV4-2, with D unresolved. The CDR3 sequence is 15 residues long. The V and J ends lost 4 bases and 0 bases respectively, with 13 bases between them. CDR1 is LGHNA and CDR2 is YNFKEQ in the germline V gene. The CDR3 spells CASSPVGVSSYEQYF. CDR3 DNA: TGTGCCAGCAGCCCAGTTGGGGTCAGCTCCTACGAGCAGTACTTC.

The V gene is TRBV10-3, the J gene TRBJ2-7; 10 nucleotides line up with TRBD1. The V segment lost 1 base and the J segment 3 bases; nucleotides outside the gene matches: 6. Germline V lookup: CDR1 ENHRY, CDR2 SYGVKD. The CDR3 loop spans 16 amino acids. CDR3 in DNA: TGTGCCATCAGTGAGTTCGGGACAGGGGACAGCTACGAGCAGTACTTC. It yields the protein CAISEFGTGDSYEQYF.

The chain has TRBV12-5 and TRBJ2-1; the match to TRBD2 covers 15 bases. Germline loops: CDR1 LGHNT, CDR2 FRNRAP. Trimming at V came to 10 bases and at J to 7 bases, leaving 11 bases not matched to a gene. The CDR3 has 16 amino acids. The CDR3 DNA follows: TGTGCTACATCTCAGGGACTAGCGGGGGGACGAAATGAGCAGTTCTTC. Translated, it gives CATSQGLAGGRNEQFF.

V is TRBV29-1 and J is TRBJ1-1; 9 bases line up with TRBD1. CDR3 length: 13 amino acids. CDR1 is SQVTM, CDR2 ANQGSEA, per germline. V shed 6 bases and J 5 bases; nucleotides not matched to a gene: 7. CDR3 coding DNA: TGCAGCGTAACACAGGGGGCAGTTACTGAAGCTTTCTTT. As protein: CSVTQGAVTEAFF.

The CDR3 sequence is CASSVGPSYEQYF. The CDR3 DNA is TGTGCCAGCAGCGTAGGACCCAGTTACGAGCAGTACTTC. The chain joins TRBV9 to TRBJ2-7; D is unclear. The length of the CDR3 is 13 residues. Germline loops: CDR1 SGDLS, CDR2 YYNGEE. Between the trimmed V and J ends, which lost 0 bases and 4 bases, there was a span of 8 bases. The full variable domain, rest sourced from reference TRBV9 and TRBJ2-7, is DSGVTQTPKHLITATGQRVTLRCSPRSGDLSVYWYQQSLDQGLQFLIQYYNGEERAKGNILERFSAQQFPDLHSELNLSSLELGDSALYFCASSVGPSYEQYFGPGTRLTVT.

The chain joins TRBV5-4 to TRBJ2-1; 9 bases agree with TRBD2. The CDR3 sequence is 13 residues long. Germline V gene lookup returns CDR1 SGHNT and CDR2 YYREEE (reference sequence). The V gene end was trimmed by 8 bases and the J gene end by 7 bases; junction bases not matched to a gene: 7. The CDR3 region has the DNA TGTGCCAGTCGCGGGACTAGCAGGAATGAGCAGTTCTTC. Protein: CASRGTSRNEQFF.

This chain uses TRBV12-3 or TRBV12-4 with TRBJ2-1, with 13 bases that match TRBD2. CDR3 size: 22 residues. V trimming: 6 bases; J trimming: 9 bases; junction bases outside the gene matches: 29. The CDR3 coding sequence is TGTGCCAGCAGCCAATATGGACCGGGACTAGCGGGGATTGGGGCCTCAAGGATTGAGCAGTTCTTC. Its translation: CASSQYGPGLAGIGASRIEQFF.